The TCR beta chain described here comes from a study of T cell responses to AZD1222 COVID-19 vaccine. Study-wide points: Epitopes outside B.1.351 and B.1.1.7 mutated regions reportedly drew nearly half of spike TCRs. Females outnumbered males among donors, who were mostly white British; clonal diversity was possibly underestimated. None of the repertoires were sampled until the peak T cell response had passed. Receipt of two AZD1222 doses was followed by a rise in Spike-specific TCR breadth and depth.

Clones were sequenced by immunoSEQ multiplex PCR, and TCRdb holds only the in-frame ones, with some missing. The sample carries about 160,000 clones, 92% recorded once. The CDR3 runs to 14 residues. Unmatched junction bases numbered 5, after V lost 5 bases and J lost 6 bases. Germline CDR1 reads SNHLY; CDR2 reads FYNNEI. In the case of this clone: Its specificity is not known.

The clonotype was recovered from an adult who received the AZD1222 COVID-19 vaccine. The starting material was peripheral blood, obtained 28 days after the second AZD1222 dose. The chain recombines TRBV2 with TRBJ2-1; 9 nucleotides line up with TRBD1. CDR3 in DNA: TGTGCCAGCAGTTGGACAGGGGTAATCAATGAGCAGTTCTTC. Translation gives CASSWTGVINEQFF.